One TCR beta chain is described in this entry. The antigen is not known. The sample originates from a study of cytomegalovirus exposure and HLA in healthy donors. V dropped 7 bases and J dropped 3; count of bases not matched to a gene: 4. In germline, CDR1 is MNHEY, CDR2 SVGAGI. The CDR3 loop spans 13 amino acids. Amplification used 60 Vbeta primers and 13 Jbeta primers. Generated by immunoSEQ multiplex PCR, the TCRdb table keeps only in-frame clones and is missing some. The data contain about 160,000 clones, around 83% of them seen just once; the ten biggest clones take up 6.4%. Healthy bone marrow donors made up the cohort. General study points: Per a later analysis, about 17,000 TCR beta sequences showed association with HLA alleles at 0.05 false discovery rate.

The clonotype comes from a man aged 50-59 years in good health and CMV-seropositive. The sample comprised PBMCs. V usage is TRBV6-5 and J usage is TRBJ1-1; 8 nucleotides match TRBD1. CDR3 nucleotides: TGTGCCAGCACGATCAGGGGGCACACTGAAGCTTTCTTT. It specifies CASTIRGHTEAFF.